Each of the 27 T cell receptor beta chains below was sequenced from the same sample in a study of blood T cell repertoires in COVID-19. TCRdb keeps only in-frame clones here, not all; method: immunoSEQ multiplex PCR. The data show some 260,000 clones, approximately 80% seen once. What was sequenced was peripheral blood. The receptors stem from a woman aged 40 to 50 with active or convalescent COVID-19.

This chain links TRBV5-1 with TRBJ2-5; 9 bases match TRBD1. This CDR3 has 17 residues. V lost 4 bases, J lost 2 bases, and 12 bases stayed unmatched. In germline, CDR1 is SGHRS, CDR2 YFSETQ. The CDR3 spells CASSGGTGSPRQETQYF. In nucleotides, the CDR3 is TGCGCCAGCAGCGGTGGGACAGGGAGTCCGAGACAAGAGACCCAGTACTTC.

This sequence joins TRBV11-3 and TRBJ1-2; possibly TRBD1 for D (6 bases). V was shortened by 1 base and J by 6 bases, with 12 bases between the two germline ends. This CDR3 is built from 14 residues. Germline values: CDR1 SGHNT, CDR2 YENEEA. The CDR3 bases are TGTGCCAGCAGCTTAGCGGACAGCCATAATGGCTACACCTTC. Protein: CASSLADSHNGYTF.

This chain links TRBV25-1 with TRBJ2-2; no firm D call. Germline assignment: CDR1 MGHDK and CDR2 SYGVNS. The CDR3 length is 14 residues. V was shortened by 4 bases and J by 5 bases, with 11 bases between the two germline ends. CDR3 region: CASSGPQETGELFF. The CDR3 nucleotides read TGTGCCAGCAGTGGGCCTCAGGAAACCGGGGAGCTGTTTTTT.

The chain links TRBV10-3 to TRBJ1-2; D possibly corresponds to TRBD1 (6 bases). This CDR3 spans 15 amino acids. V was shortened by 0 bases and J by 8 bases, with 16 bases between the two germline ends. Per germline, CDR1 ENHRY and CDR2 SYGVKD. The CDR3 loop reads CAISESGGDSSGYTF. CDR3 DNA: TGTGCCATCAGTGAGTCAGGGGGGGACTCTAGCGGCTACACCTTC.

With respect to this clone: Other DNA sequences in this sample translate to the same CDR3. This rearrangement joins TRBV11-3 to TRBJ2-3; tentative D call: TRBD2 (6 bases). Trimming pared 1 base from V and 0 bases from J, leaving 11 bases between. The germline V gene has CDR1 SGHNT and CDR2 YENEEA. This CDR3 contains 16 residues. The chain's CDR3 is CASSLGPGASTDTQYF. The CDR3 bases are TGTGCCAGCAGCTTAGGTCCGGGAGCTAGCACAGATACGCAGTATTTT.

The chain carries TRBV6-5 and TRBJ1-3; no firm D call. The germline V gene encodes CDR1 MNHEY and CDR2 SVGAGI. The CDR3 sequence is 15 residues long. V lost 7 bases and J 0 bases, leaving 13 bases between the germline ends. The CDR3 region has the DNA TGTGCCAGCACCAGCATCCCAGGCTCTGGAAACACCATATATTTT. It yields the protein CASTSIPGSGNTIYF.

This rearrangement joins TRBV29-1 to TRBJ1-4; D unclear. In germline, CDR1 is SQVTM, CDR2 ANQGSEA. Trimming shortened V by 4 bases and J by 6 bases, and 12 bases separated the two germline ends. The CDR3 is 13 residues long. The CDR3 loop reads CSVAPGQYEKLFF. The CDR3 nucleotides are TGCAGCGTTGCCCCAGGCCAGTATGAAAAACTGTTTTTT.

About this clone: The same CDR3 is also encoded by other DNA sequences in this sample. The V call is TRBV10-1, the J call TRBJ1-1, with no clear D. Between the trimmed V and J ends, which lost 4 bases and 4 bases, there was a span of 4 bases. CDR1 and CDR2 from the germline V gene are WNHNN and SYGVQD (reference sequence). The CDR3 spans 11 residues. CDR3 residues: CASSAGTEAFF. CDR3 nucleotides: TGCGCCAGCAGTGCCGGCACTGAAGCTTTCTTT.

The rearrangement links TRBV21-1 to TRBJ1-5. TRBV21-1 is deemed a pseudogene. The CDR3 runs to 14 residues. The CDR3 is CASSDRGKSQPQHF. CDR3 coding DNA: TGTGCCAGCAGCGACCGGGGGAAGAGTCAGCCCCAGCATTTT.

The rearrangement uses TRBV6-1 and TRBJ2-3, with a weak D call TRBD2 (6 bases). Germline V gene lookup returns CDR1 MNHNS and CDR2 SASEGT. The CDR3 contains 13 residues. The V gene lost 0 bases and the J gene lost 11 bases, with 12 bases spanning the gap. The CDR3 protein is CASSEARRGLQYF. CDR3 nucleotides: TGTGCCAGCAGTGAAGCGCGGAGGGGTTTGCAGTATTTT.

This clone came up once. The chain joins TRBV15 to TRBJ2-7; TRBD2 aligns across 10 bases. The ends lost 0 bases at V and 3 bases at J; junction bases unmatched: 8. The CDR3 has 17 amino acids. The germline gives CDR1 LNHNV, CDR2 YYDKDF (reference sequence). The CDR3 DNA reads TGTGCCACCAGCAGAGACCCCTCGGGACTAGCGATCTACGAGCAGTACTTC. This encodes CATSRDPSGLAIYEQYF.

The V gene is TRBV10-3, the J gene TRBJ1-3, with D possibly being TRBD1 (6 bases). The length of the CDR3 is 13 residues. V was shortened by 9 bases and J by 4 bases, with 13 bases between the two germline ends. Germline CDR1 reads ENHRY; CDR2 reads SYGVKD. CDR3 sequence: CAIRSRGGNTIYF. The DNA for the CDR3 is TGTGCCATTCGGAGCAGGGGAGGAAACACCATATATTTT.

The gene calls are TRBV6-5 and TRBJ2-1, with D possibly TRBD1 on 6 matching bases. The V gene lost 0 bases and the J gene lost 7 bases, with 13 bases spanning the gap. In germline, CDR1 is MNHEY, CDR2 SVGAGI. The CDR3 runs 15 residues. The CDR3 sequence: CASSYSPFTGNEQFF. The DNA for the CDR3 is TGTGCCAGCAGTTACTCCCCCTTCACAGGGAATGAGCAGTTCTTC.

The rearrangement links TRBV5-1 to TRBJ2-7; no clear D gene. V was pared by 0 bases and J by 4 bases, with 14 bases between. Germline V lookup: CDR1 SGHRS, CDR2 YFSETQ. The CDR3 loop spans 15 amino acids. The CDR3, as DNA: TGCGCCAGCAGCTTGGCCTCGGTAAACTCGTACGAGCAGTACTTC. Its translation is CASSLASVNSYEQYF.

V and J are TRBV10-3 and TRBJ2-1; 7 bases map to TRBD2. Germline values: CDR1 ENHRY, CDR2 SYGVKD. CDR3 size: 14 residues. The J segment lost 4 bases and the V segment lost 4 bases, leaving 4 bases of the junction unmatched. CDR3 DNA: TGTGCCATCAGTGCATCTAGCGGTTACAATGAGCAGTTCTTC. It codes for CAISASSGYNEQFF.

The rearrangement uses TRBV12-2 and TRBJ2-5; TRBD1 was called by the table and not checked on the DNA. TRBV12-2 is an annotated pseudogene. The CDR3 is made up of 16 amino acids. The CDR3 sequence: CASRLRGQGARETQYF. The CDR3 nucleotides are TGTGCAAGTCGCTTAAGGGGACAGGGGGCAAGGGAGACCCAGTACTTC.

The chain employs TRBV28 and TRBJ1-6, with unresolved D. The V end lost 6 bases, the J end lost 4 bases, and 7 bases lay between the germline ends. The length of the CDR3 is 13 residues. Germline lookup yields CDR1 MDHEN and CDR2 SYDVKM. CDR3 sequence (DNA): TGTGCCAGCAGGGGCCTATATAATTCACCCCTCCACTTT. As protein: CASRGLYNSPLHF.

This clone has only one observation. The V call is TRBV7-2, the J call TRBJ1-2, with unresolved D. Germline CDR1 SGHTA, CDR2 FQGNSA. Trimming stripped 3 bases from V and 8 bases from J, with 16 bases between. This CDR3 is 14 amino acids long. The DNA for the CDR3 is TGTGCCAGCAGCTTTCAAACCGGGTCCAAGGGCTACACCTTC. Translated: CASSFQTGSKGYTF. The entire variable domain, with the rest obtained from reference TRBV7-2 and TRBJ1-2, is as follows: GAGVSQSPSNKVTEKGKDVELRCDPISGHTALYWYRQSLGQGLEFLIYFQGNSAPDKSGLPSDRFSAERTGGSVSTLTIQRTQQEDSAVYLCASSFQTGSKGYTFGSGTRLTVV.

This sequence joins TRBV10-1 and TRBJ2-1; TRBD2 aligns across 11 bases. Germline values: CDR1 WNHNN, CDR2 SYGVQD (reference sequence). This CDR3 is 15 amino acids long. V trimming: 2 bases; J trimming: 9 bases; junction bases outside the gene matches: 6. In nucleotides, the CDR3 is TGCGCCAGCAGTGAGATAGCGGGGGGGGTTAGTGAGCAGTTCTTC. It translates to CASSEIAGGVSEQFF.

Here the CDR3 DNA reads TGTGCCAGCAGCTTAGGCCTCGGCTACGAGCAGTACGTC. It encodes CASSLGLGYEQYV. This chain connects TRBV13 to TRBJ2-7; D call uncertain. The CDR3 consists of 13 residues. V was shortened by 0 bases and J by 3 bases, with 6 bases between the two germline ends. CDR1 and CDR2 (germline): PRHDT, FYEKMQ (reference sequence).

The chain employs TRBV12-3 or TRBV12-4 and TRBJ1-2; D not certain. This CDR3 contains 13 residues. The V end lost 1 base, the J end lost 3 bases, and 6 bases lay between the germline ends. The CDR3 coding sequence is TGTGCCAGCAGTTTAGACAAATACTATGGCTACACCTTC. It is translated as CASSLDKYYGYTF.

The chain recombines TRBV11-2 with TRBJ1-2; D remains unclear. Trimming stripped 0 bases from V and 2 bases from J, with 13 bases between. The CDR3 contains 16 residues. Per germline, CDR1 SGHAT and CDR2 FQNNGV. In DNA, the CDR3 is TGTGCCAGCAGCTTAGATCGTCCTGGGCCCAACTATGGCTACACCTTC. It yields the protein CASSLDRPGPNYGYTF.

This chain links TRBV28 with TRBJ2-7, with 7 bases lining up with TRBD1. Trimming cost V 5 bases and J 3 bases; bases outside gene matches: 1. This CDR3 has 12 residues. Germline CDR1 MDHEN, CDR2 SYDVKM. This chain's CDR3 is CASSRDSYEQYF. CDR3 sequence (DNA): TGTGCCAGCAGTCGGGACAGCTACGAGCAGTACTTC.

The rearrangement uses TRBV9 and TRBJ2-3; 14 bases agree with TRBD2. CDR1 SGDLS and CDR2 YYNGEE come from the germline V gene. The CDR3 totals 16 residues. The trim removed 4 bases at V and 5 bases at J, leaving 6 bases unmatched. The CDR3 DNA reads TGTGCCAGCAGCTCGGGACTAGCGGGGGCGGAAGATACGCAGTATTTT. Translating it yields CASSSGLAGAEDTQYF.

The chain couples TRBV2 to TRBJ2-1; 7 nucleotides agree with TRBD1. Germline trimming cut 6 bases from V and 9 bases from J; bases unmatched to any gene: 8. Looked up from germline, CDR1 is SNHLY and CDR2 is FYNNEI. The CDR3 extends over 13 amino acids. The CDR3 reads CASRTGTDAEQFF. The CDR3 DNA reads as TGTGCCAGCAGGACCGGGACAGACGCTGAGCAGTTCTTC. The full variable domain, in which reference TRBV2 and TRBJ2-1 provide the parts outside the CDR3, is EPEVTQTPSHQVTQMGQEVILRCVPISNHLYFYWYRQILGQKVEFLVSFYNNEISEKSEIFDDQFSVERPDGSNFTLKIRSTKLEDSAMYFCASRTGTDAEQFFGPGTRLTVL.

The gene calls are TRBV7-3 and TRBJ1-1, with 7 bases matching TRBD1. Germline values: CDR1 SGHTA, CDR2 FQGTGA. Trimming at V came to 5 bases and at J to 1 base, leaving 4 bases not matched to a gene. The CDR3 is 14 residues long. CDR3 amino acids: CASSLAGGNTEAFF. CDR3 DNA: TGTGCCAGCAGCCTGGCAGGGGGGAACACTGAAGCTTTCTTT.

J is TRBJ2-7 and V is TRBV7-9; maybe TRBD1 (6 bases). The CDR3 runs 15 residues. Per germline, CDR1 SEHNR and CDR2 FQNEAQ (reference sequence). V was clipped by 4 bases and J by 0 bases, with 13 bases between them. In DNA, the CDR3 is TGTGCCAGCAGCTGGTACCGGGACAACTCCTACGAGCAGTACTTC. Protein: CASSWYRDNSYEQYF.